The next 29 T cell receptor beta chains were all read from a single sample in a study of T cell responses to AZD1222 COVID-19 vaccine (dated by TCRdb to the early 2020s). The library was made by the immunoSEQ multiplex PCR assay. TCRdb retrieved this table from immuneACCESS and kept in-frame rearrangements only. Not all clones are present; in checked studies, unresolved V genes account for under half, and no reason is known for the remainder. For this sample there are 100,000 to 150,000 clones; 89% appear just once. The leading ten clones occupy roughly 4.1% of the sample. This specimen's time point label, interpreted: baseline before first vaccination. The material sequenced was peripheral blood, taken on day 0 of AZD1222 vaccination. Every receptor here comes from an adult in good health.

V and J are TRBV15 and TRBJ1-5; D may be TRBD1 (5 bases). The V gene's germline CDR1 is LNHNV and CDR2 YYDKDF (reference sequence). CDR3 length: 17 amino acids. V shed 1 base and J shed 6 bases, with 19 bases lying between them. CDR3 in amino acids: CATSRVIISGVVQPQHF. In DNA, the CDR3 is TGTGCCACCAGCAGAGTTATCATATCGGGGGTGGTTCAGCCCCAGCATTTT.

This clone has more than one count but fewer than ten. The chain is built from TRBV29-1 and TRBJ1-2; a weak D match, TRBD1 (5 bases). The germline gives CDR1 SQVTM, CDR2 ANQGSEA. The CDR3 consists of 13 residues. V lost 3 bases, J lost 7 bases, and 15 bases lay in between. DNA of the CDR3: TGCAGCGTTGAGTTTACAGGAATTGCTGGCTACACCTTC. The encoded protein is CSVEFTGIAGYTF.

This clone occurred once. The rearrangement links TRBV9 to TRBJ2-7, with D possibly TRBD1 on 6 matching bases. The CDR3 covers 13 residues. V lost 0 bases and J lost 4, with 8 bases in between. Germline V gives CDR1 SGDLS, CDR2 YYNGEE. The CDR3 region is CASSVAQGYEQYF. The CDR3 region has the DNA TGTGCCAGCAGCGTAGCGCAGGGGTACGAGCAGTACTTC.

V usage is TRBV27 and J usage is TRBJ1-2; D remains ambiguous. CDR3 size: 12 residues. Per germline, CDR1 MNHEY and CDR2 SMNVEV (reference sequence). The V gene lost 2 bases and the J gene lost 8 bases, with 9 bases spanning the gap. CDR3 coding DNA: TGTGCCAGCAGTTTAGACCTGAAAGGCTACACCTTC. Protein: CASSLDLKGYTF.

The chain combines TRBV5-1 with TRBJ1-1; TRBD1 agrees at 7 bases. This CDR3 is built from 14 residues. CDR1 is SGHRS and CDR2 is YFSETQ in the germline V gene. Losses at the gene ends were 4 bases for V and 3 bases for J; bases not matched to a gene: 6. This CDR3 reads CASSRAQGDTEAFF. Written as DNA, the CDR3 is TGCGCCAGCAGCCGGGCCCAGGGGGACACTGAAGCTTTCTTT.

The J gene is TRBJ1-2, the V gene TRBV5-1; 7 bases line up with TRBD1. The trim removed 4 bases at V and 0 bases at J, leaving 12 bases unmatched. Germline V gene sequence: CDR1 SGHRS, CDR2 YFSETQ. The CDR3 contains 17 residues. The CDR3 bases are TGCGCCAGCAGCCCGGGACAGCCGCCTCATCCTAACTATGGCTACACCTTC. Translated: CASSPGQPPHPNYGYTF.

The V gene is TRBV2, the J gene TRBJ2-7, with 8 bases matching TRBD2. This CDR3 spans 15 amino acids. J was trimmed by 7 bases and V by 6 bases; bases with no gene match: 14. The germline CDR1 and CDR2 sequences are SNHLY and FYNNEI. The DNA of the CDR3 is TGTGCCAGCAGGATCGTGCGAGCGGGAGTCGGAGAGCAGTACTTC. Its translation is CASRIVRAGVGEQYF.

The chain links TRBV21-1 to TRBJ2-5; the D call TRBD2 from the table was never checked on the DNA. TRBV21-1 is a pseudogene segment. CDR3 length: 16 amino acids. CDR3 sequence reads: CASSKDYHEYQETQYF. The CDR3 nucleotides read TGTGCCAGCAGCAAAGACTATCACGAGTACCAAGAGACCCAGTACTTC.

The chain links TRBV6-5 to TRBJ2-2; D call uncertain. The CDR3 is made up of 14 amino acids. V lost 5 bases and J 5 bases, leaving 12 bases between the germline ends. Per germline, CDR1 MNHEY and CDR2 SVGAGI. The CDR3 region has the DNA TGTGCCAGCAGTCCGCCGAGAGGTACCGGGGAGCTGTTTTTT. Protein: CASSPPRGTGELFF.

The table lists this clone with a few counts. The chain uses TRBV11-3 and TRBJ2-2, with a weak D call TRBD2 (5 bases). CDR3 length equals 15 residues. Germline CDR1 SGHNT, CDR2 YENEEA. Trimming pared 1 base from V and 2 bases from J, leaving 8 bases between. Here the CDR3 reads CASSLGTGNTGELFF. CDR3 coding DNA: TGTGCCAGCAGCTTAGGGACGGGAAACACCGGGGAGCTGTTTTTT. Supplemented by reference TRBV11-3 and TRBJ2-2, the full variable domain reads EAGVVQSPRYKIIEKKQPVAFWCNPISGHNTLYWYLQNLGQGPELLIRYENEEAVDDSQLPKDRFSAERLKGVDSTLKIQPAELGDSAVYLCASSLGTGNTGELFFGEGSRLTVL.

V gene TRBV4-1 combines with J gene TRBJ2-1, with D tentatively TRBD2 (5 bases). Trimming left V 4 bases short and J 3 bases short, with 16 bases between. The CDR3 covers 16 residues. Germline lookup yields CDR1 MGHRA and CDR2 YSYEKL. The CDR3: CASSPKEGVLYNEQFF. The CDR3 DNA sequence: TGCGCCAGCAGCCCCAAAGAGGGAGTGCTCTACAATGAGCAGTTCTTC.

The chain is built from TRBV4-2 and TRBJ2-1, with TRBD2 identical over 14 bases. V dropped 4 bases and J dropped 4; count of bases not matched to a gene: 3. This CDR3 spans 16 amino acids. Germline CDR1 and CDR2: LGHNA and YNFKEQ. CDR3: CASSRGLAGGYNEQFF. The CDR3 region has the DNA TGTGCCAGCAGCCGCGGACTAGCGGGAGGTTACAATGAGCAGTTCTTC.

The chain carries TRBV12-3 or TRBV12-4 and TRBJ1-3; D remains unclear. This CDR3 contains 13 residues. The V and J ends lost 10 bases and 1 base respectively, with 11 bases between them. CDR3 in amino acids: CATLLPSGNTIYF. The CDR3 nucleotides are TGTGCCACCCTGTTACCATCTGGAAACACCATATATTTT.

This CDR3 is CASSDTPGHLYGYTF. CDR3 bases: TGTGCCAGTAGTGACACACCGGGACACCTCTATGGCTACACCTTC. V is TRBV19 and J is TRBJ1-2; possible D gene TRBD1, 6 bases. Germline CDR1 reads LNHDA; CDR2 reads SQIVND (reference sequence). Trimming left V 5 bases short and J 4 bases short, with 17 bases between. The CDR3 totals 15 residues.

The chain combines TRBV12-3 or TRBV12-4 with TRBJ1-1; D not resolved. Deletions cut 1 base from V and 3 bases from J, with 6 bases between. The CDR3 covers 13 residues. The CDR3 region has the DNA TGTGCCAGCAGTTTAGGGCGGTACACTGAAGCTTTCTTT. As protein: CASSLGRYTEAFF.

The CDR3 sequence is CASSFGSSGNTIYF. In nucleotides, the CDR3 is TGTGCCAGCAGCTTTGGTAGCTCTGGAAACACCATATATTTT. The rearrangement uses TRBV5-6 and TRBJ1-3; no firm D call. The CDR3 covers 14 residues. The V gene's germline CDR1 is SGHDT and CDR2 YYEEEE. V gave up 2 bases and J gave up 0 bases, with 6 bases separating them.

This clone appeared once. This sequence joins TRBV24-1 and TRBJ2-5; 8 bases line up with TRBD1. V lost 4 bases to trimming and J lost 2 bases; unmatched junction nucleotides: 5. The CDR3 is 15 amino acids. CDR1 and CDR2 from the germline V gene are KGHDR and SFDVKD. The CDR3, as DNA: TGTGCCACCAGTGACTCAGGGGGCCTACAAGAGACCCAGTACTTC. This encodes CATSDSGGLQETQYF.

This clone was recorded only once. The chain carries TRBV7-2 and TRBJ2-7; the D gene is possibly TRBD1 (6 bases). Trimming removed 4 bases at V and 6 bases at J, with 19 bases between. The CDR3 length is 15 residues. Germline V gene sequence: CDR1 SGHTA, CDR2 FQGNSA. The CDR3, as DNA: TGTGCCAGCAGCTCCGAGGTAGGGGGAGTCGCCGAGCAGTACTTC. The encoded protein is CASSSEVGGVAEQYF.

CDR3 coding DNA: TGTGCCAGCAGCACCAGACAGGGGGCCTACAATGAGCAGTTCTTC. Amino acids: CASSTRQGAYNEQFF. The chain employs TRBV11-2 and TRBJ2-1; TRBD1 matches at 9 bases. Germline lookup yields CDR1 SGHAT and CDR2 FQNNGV. The CDR3 covers 15 residues. The J segment lost 2 bases and the V segment lost 5 bases, leaving 4 bases of the junction unmatched. Full variable domain (rest looked up from reference TRBV11-2 and TRBJ2-1): EAGVAQSPRYKIIEKRQSVAFWCNPISGHATLYWYQQILGQGPKLLIQFQNNGVVDDSQLPKDRFSAERLKGVDSTLKIQPAKLEDSAVYLCASSTRQGAYNEQFFGPGTRLTVL.

V and J are TRBV18 and TRBJ1-1; D call uncertain. The CDR3 is made up of 14 amino acids. Germline CDR1 and CDR2: KGHSH and LQKENI. Between the trimmed V and J ends, which lost 1 base and 6 bases, there was a span of 12 bases. This CDR3 reads CASSPQEGSAEAFF. The CDR3 DNA reads as TGTGCCAGCTCACCACAGGAGGGCTCGGCTGAAGCTTTCTTT.

This clone was detected a few times. At one boundary the junction diverges from the germline segment, which might be a read error. The genes are TRBV6-4 and TRBJ1-4; D possibly corresponds to TRBD1 (5 bases). The CDR3 extends over 16 amino acids. Germline CDR1 reads MRHNA; CDR2 reads SNTAGT. The CDR3 loop is CTRVPPPGRADEKLFF. CDR3 nucleotide sequence: TGTACCAGGGTCCCCCCCCCAGGGAGGGCTGATGAAAAACTGTTTTTT.

This clone was picked up one time. This chain uses TRBV19 with TRBJ2-2; D unclear. V was cut by 6 bases and J by 4 bases, with 9 bases left in between. This CDR3 comprises 13 residues. Germline V gene lookup returns CDR1 LNHDA and CDR2 SQIVND (reference sequence). CDR3 coding DNA: TGTGCCAGTAGGAAGAGTGGCACCGGGGAGCTGTTTTTT. It codes for CASRKSGTGELFF. Variable domain in full (rest from reference TRBV19 and TRBJ2-2): DGGITQSPKYLFRKEGQNVTLSCEQNLNHDAMYWYRQDPGQGLRLIYYSQIVNDFQKGDIAEGYSVSREKKESFPLTVTSAQKNPTAFYLCASRKSGTGELFFGEGSRLTVL.

The CDR3 spells CASSMGTGGNNEQFF. Here the CDR3 DNA reads TGTGCCAGTAGTATGGGGACAGGGGGTAACAATGAGCAGTTCTTC. The J gene is TRBJ2-1, the V gene TRBV19; TRBD1 matches at 11 bases. CDR1 LNHDA and CDR2 SQIVND come from the germline V gene (reference sequence). This CDR3 comprises 15 residues. With 3 bases clipped from V and 5 bases from J, the junction kept 3 bases outside the gene matches.

The chain combines TRBV27 with TRBJ2-4, with D maybe TRBD1 (6 bases). Germline V gene data show CDR1 as MNHEY and CDR2 as SMNVEV (reference sequence). The CDR3 consists of 15 residues. The ends were cut back, 5 bases at V and 0 bases at J, with 11 bases in the middle. CDR3 loop: CASSTVQGAKNIQYF. In nucleotides, the CDR3 is TGTGCCAGCAGTACCGTACAGGGAGCCAAAAACATTCAGTACTTC.

The chain carries TRBV5-8 and TRBJ1-3; D is unresolved. CDR1 is SGHTS, CDR2 YDEGEE, per germline. Trimming took off 4 bases at V and 0 bases at J, with 11 bases between the two ends. The CDR3 has 15 residues. The CDR3 loop reads CASSPYMSSGNTIYF. CDR3 DNA: TGTGCCAGCAGCCCCTACATGTCCTCTGGAAACACCATATATTTT. The full variable domain, completed using reference TRBV5-8 and TRBJ1-3, is EAGVTQSPTHLIKTRGQQATLRCSPISGHTSVYWYQQALGLGLQFLLWYDEGEERNRGNFPPRFSGRQFPNYSSELNVNALELEDSALYLCASSPYMSSGNTIYFGEGSWLTVV.

V and J are TRBV6-5 and TRBJ1-5; D not resolved. The CDR3 runs 15 residues. The germline V gene encodes CDR1 MNHEY and CDR2 SVGAGI. V lost 7 bases and J 0 bases, leaving 13 bases between the germline ends. The CDR3 spells CASTSKDRSNQPQHF. The CDR3 coding sequence is TGTGCCAGCACCTCGAAAGATCGTAGCAATCAGCCCCAGCATTTT.

V and J are TRBV5-1 and TRBJ1-6, with a tentative D call TRBD1 (6 bases). Germline V gene lookup returns CDR1 SGHRS and CDR2 YFSETQ. This CDR3 is built from 16 residues. V was cut by 1 base and J by 6 bases, with 14 bases left in between. CDR3 amino acids: CASSLFGQKVNSPLHF. In DNA form, the CDR3 reads TGCGCCAGCAGCTTGTTTGGACAGAAAGTTAATTCACCCCTCCACTTT. The full variable domain, completed using reference TRBV5-1 and TRBJ1-6, is KAGVTQTPRYLIKTRGQQVTLSCSPISGHRSVSWYQQTPGQGLQFLFEYFSETQRNKGNFPGRFSGRQFSNSRSEMNVSTLELGDSALYLCASSLFGQKVNSPLHFGNGTRLTVT.

Points on this clone: The sample contains more than one DNA sequence encoding this CDR3. The chain recombines TRBV15 with TRBJ2-2, with D hard to call. The length of the CDR3 is 11 residues. Trimming left V 5 bases short and J 4 bases short, with 2 bases between. Germline V CDR1 and CDR2: LNHNV, YYDKDF (reference sequence). Here the CDR3 reads CATSGTGELFF. In DNA, the CDR3 is TGTGCCACCAGCGGCACCGGGGAGCTGTTTTTT.

The chain links TRBV10-1 to TRBJ2-7; no firm D call. Trimming took 0 bases from V and 3 from J, leaving 9 bases between them. Germline values: CDR1 WNHNN, CDR2 SYGVQD (reference sequence). The CDR3 length is 14 residues. CDR3 residues: CASSESGSNYEQYF. CDR3 in DNA: TGCGCCAGCAGTGAGTCTGGCAGCAACTACGAGCAGTACTTC.